Each of the 26 T cell receptor beta chains below was sequenced from the same sample in a study of T-cell memory formation after mild COVID-19. TCRdb re-analysed the 5' RACE reads in MiXCR, keeping a single row per CDR3 protein. The repertoire has some 330,000 distinct CDR3 sequences, over 20% of them found once; the top ten carry around an eighth. The source material was PBMCs or a T cell subset sorted from them (not recorded which). The receptors originated from an adult woman who had mild COVID-19 (a few samples of this study predate the infection). Cell type and time point are not known.

This chain connects TRBV3-1 to TRBJ2-3, with D maybe TRBD2 (6 bases). The CDR3 spans 14 residues. V was cut by 4 bases and J by 6 bases, with 14 bases left in between. Germline V gene lookup returns CDR1 LGHDT and CDR2 YNNKEL (reference sequence). CDR3 amino acids: CASSPWDSGDTQYF. The CDR3 DNA is TGTGCCAGCAGCCCTTGGGACTCGGGGGATACGCAGTATTTT.

The CDR3 nucleotides read TGTGCCAGCAGTCCCACAGGGCCCCGGGACCCCCTTAGGTCACCCCTCCACTTT. It is translated as CASSPTGPRDPLRSPLHF. The chain recombines TRBV4-2 with TRBJ1-6; maybe TRBD1 (6 bases). Germline lookup yields CDR1 LGHNA and CDR2 YNFKEQ. Deletions cut 6 bases from V and 10 bases from J, with 28 bases between. The CDR3 is 18 amino acids.

The genes are TRBV6-4 and TRBJ1-1; D gene unclear. CDR1 MRHNA and CDR2 SNTAGT come from the germline V gene. The CDR3 has 13 residues. V was pared by 10 bases and J by 0 bases, with 12 bases between. The CDR3: CATRASLNTEAFF. CDR3 bases: TGTGCCACTCGCGCGTCATTGAACACTGAAGCTTTCTTT.

The chain is built from TRBV20-1 and TRBJ2-1; 7 bases are shared with TRBD1. CDR1 and CDR2 (germline): DFQATT, SNEGSKA (reference sequence). The CDR3 is 16 residues long. V lost 2 bases to trimming and J lost 15 bases; unmatched junction nucleotides: 22. DNA of the CDR3: TGCAGTGCTAGACTCAACAATTTACCGAGCGGCAGGGGGAGGTTCTTC. It is translated as CSARLNNLPSGRGRFF.

The rearrangement links TRBV4-1 to TRBJ1-1, with TRBD1 matching over 7 bases. The CDR3 length is 15 residues. V lost 0 bases, J lost 4 bases, and 5 bases stayed unmatched. Per germline, CDR1 MGHRA and CDR2 YSYEKL. The CDR3 loop reads CASSQDWTGGTEAFF. CDR3 bases: TGCGCCAGCAGCCAAGATTGGACAGGAGGCACTGAAGCTTTCTTT.

This clonotype was picked up a small number of times. V usage is TRBV7-2 and J usage is TRBJ2-7, with D possibly matching TRBD2 (5 bases). This CDR3 region has 16 residues. Germline values: CDR1 SGHTA, CDR2 FQGNSA. The V and J ends lost 3 bases and 1 base respectively, with 16 bases between them. CDR3 bases: TGTGCCAGCAGCTTCAATTTGGAGGTCAAATCCTACGAGCAGTACTTC. Its protein is CASSFNLEVKSYEQYF. Full variable domain (rest looked up from reference TRBV7-2 and TRBJ2-7): GAGVSQSPSNKVTEKGKDVELRCDPISGHTALYWYRQSLGQGLEFLIYFQGNSAPDKSGLPSDRFSAERTGGSVSTLTIQRTQQEDSAVYLCASSFNLEVKSYEQYFGPGTRLTVT.

The table lists this clonotype with a few counts. The rearrangement uses TRBV20-1 and TRBJ2-7; D is possibly TRBD1 or TRBD2 (6 bases each). Trimming pared 0 bases from V and 2 bases from J, leaving 11 bases between. The CDR3 covers 14 residues. Per germline, CDR1 DFQATT and CDR2 SNEGSKA (reference sequence). The CDR3 here is CSARDRGGPYEQYF. The CDR3 DNA sequence: TGCAGTGCTAGAGATCGAGGGGGGCCCTACGAGCAGTACTTC.

This clonotype showed up just a few times. The gene calls are TRBV9 and TRBJ2-5, with D possibly being TRBD1 or TRBD2 (5 bases each). This CDR3 contains 15 residues. Germline loops: CDR1 SGDLS, CDR2 YYNGEE. V was clipped by 4 bases and J by 4 bases, with 17 bases between them. The CDR3 nucleotides read TGTGCCAGCAGCCTAGGGGAGAGGGATCGAGAGACCCAGTACTTC. Residues: CASSLGERDRETQYF.

The CDR3 spells CASSLAHENTEAFF. For the CDR3, the DNA is TGTGCCAGCAGCTTAGCGCATGAGAACACTGAAGCTTTCTTT. The chain carries TRBV7-9 and TRBJ1-1; D not resolved. Germline values: CDR1 SEHNR, CDR2 FQNEAQ (reference sequence). The ends were cut back, 0 bases at V and 1 base at J, with 6 bases in the middle. The CDR3 consists of 14 residues. Complete variable domain (other parts from reference TRBV7-9 and TRBJ1-1): DTGVSQNPRHKITKRGQNVTFRCDPISEHNRLYWYRQTLGQGPEFLTYFQNEAQLEKSRLLSDRFSAERPKGSFSTLEIQRTEQGDSAMYLCASSLAHENTEAFFGQGTRLTVV.

The chain has TRBV6-1 and TRBJ1-2; a possible D gene is TRBD1 (6 bases). The CDR3 runs 13 residues. Germline CDR1 is MNHNS and CDR2 is SASEGT. Trimming removed 1 base at V and 6 bases at J, with 9 bases between. CDR3 nucleotides: TGTGCCAGCAGTGAAGACAGGGTAGATGGCTACACCTTC. This gives the protein CASSEDRVDGYTF.

This clonotype was found a few times. The chain links TRBV7-6 to TRBJ2-3, with 10 bases aligning to TRBD2. In germline, CDR1 is SGHVS, CDR2 FNYEAQ. The CDR3 runs 14 residues. Unmatched junction bases numbered 10, after V lost 2 bases and J lost 14 bases. The CDR3 DNA sequence: TGTGCCAGCAGCTTAAGGCTAGCGGGAGAGCGTGTGTATTTT. Protein product: CASSLRLAGERVYF.

The chain joins TRBV7-9 to TRBJ1-2; D not certain. V lost 1 base, J lost 6 bases, and 9 bases lay in between. The CDR3 runs 13 residues. From germline, CDR1 is SEHNR and CDR2 FQNEAQ (reference sequence). CDR3 in DNA: TGTGCCAGCAGCTTAGGGGGTATACATGGCTACACCTTC. Its translation: CASSLGGIHGYTF.

The genes are TRBV5-1 and TRBJ1-2; 8 nucleotides agree with TRBD1. V was pared by 5 bases and J by 3 bases, with 6 bases of the junction left unmatched. The CDR3 spans 14 residues. Germline CDR1 and CDR2: SGHRS and YFSETQ. The CDR3 sequence is CASRHADRDYGYTF. The CDR3 DNA sequence: TGCGCCAGCAGACATGCGGACAGGGACTATGGCTACACCTTC.

This clonotype was detected a few times. The rearrangement uses TRBV9 and TRBJ2-7; D call uncertain. The CDR3 is made up of 14 amino acids. Germline values: CDR1 SGDLS, CDR2 YYNGEE. V dropped 0 bases and J dropped 4 bases, with 11 bases sitting between them. The CDR3 reads CASSVEGTAYEQYF. In DNA form, the CDR3 reads TGTGCCAGCAGCGTAGAAGGTACTGCTTACGAGCAGTACTTC.

The chain uses TRBV23-1 and TRBJ1-4; maybe TRBD1 (5 bases). TRBV23-1 is classed as an ORF, of uncertain function. The CDR3 sequence is 15 residues long. V gave up 6 bases and J gave up 6 bases, with 17 bases separating them. CDR3 nucleotide sequence: TGCGCCAGCAGGATACCCGGGGGAGGCGATGAAAAACTGTTTTTT. As protein: CASRIPGGGDEKLFF.

The chain recombines TRBV2 with TRBJ1-1; D remains unclear. From germline, CDR1 is SNHLY and CDR2 FYNNEI. V was trimmed by 8 bases and J by 6 bases, leaving 25 bases between them. This CDR3 has 16 amino acids. The CDR3 nucleotides are TGTGCCAGCCAAATTTCACGATCGGGCCCCGGCGCTGAAGCTTTCTTT. This translates into CASQISRSGPGAEAFF.

The chain joins TRBV6-5 to TRBJ2-7; a possible D gene is TRBD1 (6 bases). The CDR3 consists of 15 residues. V lost 6 bases, J lost 0 bases, and 15 bases lay in between. Germline CDR1 reads MNHEY; CDR2 reads SVGAGI. CDR3 DNA: TGTGCCAGCAGGGCCGAACGACAGGCCTCCTACGAGCAGTACTTC. This translates into CASRAERQASYEQYF.

This clonotype was found a few times. The chain has TRBV27 and TRBJ2-2, with TRBD2 matching 12 bases. This CDR3 is built from 16 residues. V lost 5 bases and J lost 5; bases outside the gene matches: 6. The germline V gene encodes CDR1 MNHEY and CDR2 SMNVEV (reference sequence). The CDR3 loop reads CASSRLLAGGTGELFF. CDR3 DNA: TGTGCCAGCAGTCGACTCCTAGCGGGAGGGACCGGGGAGCTGTTTTTT.

The genes are TRBV6-4 and TRBJ2-2, with D unclear. The CDR3 is 12 amino acids. Germline V lookup: CDR1 MRHNA, CDR2 SNTAGT. Trimming left V 4 bases short and J 4 bases short, with 4 bases between. The CDR3 protein is CASSVLTGELFF. The CDR3 nucleotides read TGTGCCAGCAGTGTACTCACCGGGGAGCTGTTTTTT.

The J gene is TRBJ1-1, the V gene TRBV11-2; D is unclear. Germline loops: CDR1 SGHAT, CDR2 FQNNGV. Trimming left V 1 base short and J 1 base short, with 4 bases between. The CDR3 spans 13 residues. CDR3 region: CASSLVWNTEAFF. The CDR3 DNA sequence: TGTGCCAGCAGCTTAGTTTGGAACACTGAAGCTTTCTTT.

This clonotype came up a few times. The chain links TRBV4-3 to TRBJ1-5; D is unclear. Germline CDR1 reads LGHNA; CDR2 reads YSLEER. The CDR3 loop spans 15 amino acids. V dropped 5 bases and J dropped 0 bases, with 11 bases sitting between them. CDR3 bases: TGCGCCAGCAGCGCAGGAAAATATAGCAATCAGCCCCAGCATTTT. Amino acid sequence: CASSAGKYSNQPQHF.

This clonotype appeared a few times. This chain joins TRBV18 and TRBJ1-2; D not resolved. The germline V gene encodes CDR1 KGHSH and CDR2 LQKENI. The CDR3 loop spans 15 amino acids. V was pared by 1 base and J by 3 bases, with 12 bases between. CDR3 DNA sequence: TGTGCCAGCTCACCACTCCGGGTGATGGACTATGGCTACACCTTC. Its translation is CASSPLRVMDYGYTF. Looking up the rest from reference TRBV18 and TRBJ1-2 gives the full variable domain: NAGVMQNPRHLVRRRGQEARLRCSPMKGHSHVYWYRQLPEEGLKFMVYLQKENIIDESGMPKERFSAEFPKEGPSILRIQQVVRGDSAAYFCASSPLRVMDYGYTFGSGTRLTVV.

This clonotype was observed a few times. The V call is TRBV7-9, the J call TRBJ2-1, with 8 bases identical to TRBD2. This CDR3 is built from 16 residues. After removal of 1 base from V and 3 bases from J, the junction contained 5 bases not matched to a gene. Per germline, CDR1 SEHNR and CDR2 FQNEAQ (reference sequence). CDR3 sequence reads: CASSLEASGFYNEQFF. The CDR3 region has the DNA TGTGCCAGCAGCTTAGAGGCTAGCGGGTTCTACAATGAGCAGTTCTTC.

The genes are TRBV12-3 or TRBV12-4 and TRBJ2-7; perhaps TRBD1 as D (6 bases). Trimming shortened V by 3 bases and J by 5 bases, and 14 bases separated the two germline ends. This CDR3 contains 14 residues. CDR3 DNA sequence: TGTGCCAGCAGTTTCCGACAGGTAGGAGACGAGCAGTACTTC. It codes for CASSFRQVGDEQYF.

V and J are TRBV7-2 and TRBJ2-1, with D tentatively TRBD1 (5 bases). CDR1 and CDR2 (germline): SGHTA, FQGNSA. V gave up 0 bases and J gave up 5 bases, with 14 bases separating them. This CDR3 is built from 16 residues. The CDR3 region is CASSLAQGIWNNEQFF. The CDR3 region has the DNA TGTGCCAGCAGCTTAGCGCAGGGCATCTGGAACAATGAGCAGTTCTTC. The variable domain in full, completed from reference TRBV7-2 and TRBJ2-1, reads GAGVSQSPSNKVTEKGKDVELRCDPISGHTALYWYRQSLGQGLEFLIYFQGNSAPDKSGLPSDRFSAERTGGSVSTLTIQRTQQEDSAVYLCASSLAQGIWNNEQFFGPGTRLTVL.

CDR3 in amino acids: CASSPTGGIYGYTF. CDR3 nucleotides: TGCGCCAGCAGCCCGACTGGGGGTATCTATGGCTACACCTTC. The chain has TRBV4-1 and TRBJ1-2, with D tentatively TRBD1 (5 bases). The CDR3 extends over 14 amino acids. The germline V and J ends were trimmed by 4 bases and 4 bases, with 13 bases remaining between them. Germline V CDR1 and CDR2: MGHRA, YSYEKL.